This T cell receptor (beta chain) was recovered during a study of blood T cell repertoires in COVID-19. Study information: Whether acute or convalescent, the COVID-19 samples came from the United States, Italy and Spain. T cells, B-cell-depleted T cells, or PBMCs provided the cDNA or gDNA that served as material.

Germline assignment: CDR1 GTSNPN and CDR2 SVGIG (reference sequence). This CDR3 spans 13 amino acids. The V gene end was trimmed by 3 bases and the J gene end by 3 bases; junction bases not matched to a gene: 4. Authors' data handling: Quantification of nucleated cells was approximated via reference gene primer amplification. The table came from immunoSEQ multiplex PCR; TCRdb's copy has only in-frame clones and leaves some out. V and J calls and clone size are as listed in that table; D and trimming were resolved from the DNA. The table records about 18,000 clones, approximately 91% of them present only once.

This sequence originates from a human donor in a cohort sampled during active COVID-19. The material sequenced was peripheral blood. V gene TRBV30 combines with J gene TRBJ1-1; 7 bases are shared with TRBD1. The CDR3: CAWRGDRHTEAFF. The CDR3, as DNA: TGTGCCTGGAGGGGGGACAGACACACTGAAGCTTTCTTT.